Listed here are 15 T cell receptor beta chains from one sample, sequenced in a study of T cell clonality in common variable immunodeficiency. Notes on the study in general: Fewer deletions and N-nucleotide insertions were reportedly seen in common variable immunodeficiency TCR beta sequences.

Their cognate antigens are unknown. Clones were read by immunoSEQ multiplex PCR, and TCRdb kept only the in-frame ones, dropping some. The record shows 15,000 to 25,000 clones for this sample, with no singletons present. Sequenced input: peripheral blood mononuclear cells. The origin of the receptors is a human donor with common variable immunodeficiency.

This clone has a count of ten or more. Coverage ceases 3 residues before the CDR3 finishes, and the germline J gene fills in the end. The V gene is TRBV19, the J gene TRBJ1-6, with a weak D call TRBD1 (6 bases). The CDR3 consists of 15 residues. Germline assignment: CDR1 LNHDA and CDR2 SQIVND (reference sequence). This CDR3 reads CASSIPGTSKRALHF. CDR3 DNA (partial): TGTGCCAGTAGTATACCCGGGACATCCAAACGCGCC.

In its sample, this clone was seen many times. With the read ending 3 residues before the CDR3 end, the germline J gene is used to fill in that end. This chain links TRBV20-1 with TRBJ1-2, with 7 positions matching TRBD1. Germline CDR1 is DFQATT and CDR2 is SNEGSKA (reference sequence). The V and J ends lost 4 bases and 5 bases, in that order; junction bases with no gene match: 7. The CDR3 has 13 residues. The CDR3 reads CSANRDSVYGYTF. Incomplete CDR3 DNA: TGCAGTGCTAACCGGGACAGTGTGTATGGC.

This clone was seen at least ten times. The observed sequence ends 3 residues before the CDR3 terminus, with the missing tail filled in from the germline J gene. The chain links TRBV20-1 to TRBJ2-2; 13 bases agree with TRBD2. Germline V CDR1 and CDR2: DFQATT, SNEGSKA (reference sequence). The CDR3 totals 16 residues. V shed 5 bases, J shed 6 bases, and the junction held 9 bases outside the gene matches. CDR3 sequence reads: CSAHGLAGVVAGELFF. CDR3 DNA (partial): TGCAGTGCTCATGGACTAGCGGGAGTTGTGGCCGGGGAG.

In this sample, this clone turned up a few times. The read ends 3 residues shy of where the CDR3 ends; the end is completed using the germline J gene. The J gene is TRBJ2-7, the V gene TRBV5-1; 11 nucleotides align to TRBD1. The CDR3 runs to 15 residues. V was clipped by 4 bases and J by 4 bases; unmatched bases: 7. Per germline, CDR1 SGHRS and CDR2 YFSETQ. The DNA read from the CDR3 is TGCGCCAGCAGCCAAGGACAGGGGGCTGGATACGAG. This sequence encodes CASSQGQGAGYE. Given in full, the CDR3 is CASSQGQGAGYEQYF.

A note on this clone: The CDR3 end falls 3 residues outside the read, so it is completed with the germline J gene. The chain uses TRBV7-9 and TRBJ2-7; 8 bases match TRBD2. The trim removed 11 bases at V and 1 base at J, leaving 10 bases unmatched. CDR1 SEHNR and CDR2 FQNEAQ come from the germline V gene (reference sequence). This CDR3 has 14 amino acids. The CDR3 sequence is CASAGGPVSYEQYF. The sequenced part of the CDR3 DNA is TGTGCCTCCGCGGGAGGACCCGTATCCTACGAG.

Note on this clone: Read coverage stops 3 residues before the CDR3 terminus; the germline J gene supplies the remainder. V is TRBV6-2 or TRBV6-3 and J is TRBJ2-6; weak D call: TRBD2 (6 bases). CDR3 size: 15 residues. V lost 2 bases and J lost 2, with 7 bases in between. Germline V lookup: CDR1 MNHEY, CDR2 SVGEGT. The DNA read from the CDR3 is TGTGCCAGCAGTTACGTAGCGGCTGGGGCCAACGTC. Protein: CASSYVAAGANV. The whole CDR3 reads CASSYVAAGANVLTF.

This clone was observed a few times. The read comes to an end 3 residues before the CDR3 does, leaving the germline J gene to fill in the end. This sequence joins TRBV5-6 and TRBJ1-5, with D maybe TRBD1 (6 bases). Looked up from germline, CDR1 is SGHDT and CDR2 is YYEEEE. Trimming pared 4 bases from V and 6 bases from J, leaving 17 bases between. The CDR3 is made up of 15 amino acids. Incomplete CDR3 DNA: TGTGCCAGCAGCGTATCACACAGGGTAGGTCAGCCC. It yields the protein CASSVSHRVGQP. The entire CDR3 reads CASSVSHRVGQPQHF.

In this sample, this clone turned up a few times. Read data end 3 residues before the CDR3 end; the end is taken from the germline J gene. V is TRBV7-9 and J is TRBJ1-6; no definite D call. CDR1 is SEHNR, CDR2 FQNEAQ, per germline (reference sequence). The CDR3 extends over 14 amino acids. Trimming pared 3 bases from V and 5 bases from J, leaving 8 bases between. CDR3: CASSLFADNSPLHF. The sequenced part of the CDR3 DNA is TGTGCCAGCAGCTTGTTTGCAGATAATTCACCC.

This clone came up a few times. Sequencing ends 3 residues short of the CDR3 end; the germline J gene provides the rest. The chain has TRBV7-6 and TRBJ1-1, with 9 bases fitting TRBD1. The CDR3 extends over 15 amino acids. Germline CDR1 and CDR2: SGHVS and FNYEAQ. Trimming took 1 base from V and 4 from J; bases not matched to a gene: 4. The CDR3 loop reads CASSLVGTGITEAFF. The sequenced part of the CDR3 DNA is TGTGCCAGCAGCTTAGTCGGGACAGGGATCACTGAA. The variable domain in full, with the rest retrieved from reference TRBV7-6 and TRBJ1-1, is GAGVSQSPRYKVTKRGQDVALRCDPISGHVSLYWYRQALGQGPEFLTYFNYEAQQDKSGLPNDRFSAERPEGSISTLTIQRTEQRDSAMYRCASSLVGTGITEAFFGQGTRLTVV.

This clone was counted between two and nine times. The CDR3 end falls 3 residues outside the read, so it is completed with the germline J gene. The chain is built from TRBV11-2 and TRBJ2-7, with 7 bases lining up with TRBD1. CDR1 and CDR2 (germline): SGHAT, FQNNGV. This CDR3 spans 14 amino acids. Trimming cost V 1 base and J 4 bases; bases outside gene matches: 4. CDR3 region: CASSLGTGQYEQYF. CDR3 bases read: TGTGCCAGCAGCTTAGGGACAGGACAATACGAG.

There are a few counts of this clone. The read is 3 residues too short to cover the CDR3 end, so that end is filled in from the germline J gene. This chain connects TRBV30 to TRBJ2-3, with 10 bases identical to TRBD2. Trimming took 3 bases from V and 1 from J; bases not matched to a gene: 4. The CDR3 consists of 15 residues. CDR1 and CDR2 from the germline V gene are GTSNPN and SVGIG (reference sequence). The covered CDR3 bases are TGTGCCTGGAGAAAAACTAGCGGGGGCACAGATACG. Protein product: CAWRKTSGGTDT. The whole CDR3 sequence is CAWRKTSGGTDTQYF.

This clone was seen repeatedly, ten times or more. The CDR3 end falls 3 residues outside the read, so it is completed with the germline J gene. The V and J genes are TRBV20-1 and TRBJ2-5; 8 bases are shared with TRBD2. The germline V gene encodes CDR1 DFQATT and CDR2 SNEGSKA (reference sequence). The CDR3 totals 15 residues. The V and J ends lost 3 bases and 5 bases, in that order; junction bases with no gene match: 11. CDR3 sequence: CSASYLLAELETQYF. The covered CDR3 bases are TGCAGTGCTAGCTATTTACTAGCGGAGCTCGAGACC.

This clone was counted ten times or more. The CDR3 end falls 3 residues outside the read, so it is completed with the germline J gene. The chain couples TRBV20-1 to TRBJ2-3; D is undetermined. Between the trimmed V and J ends, which lost 7 bases and 1 base, there was a span of 9 bases. The CDR3 length is 12 residues. Looked up from germline, CDR1 is DFQATT and CDR2 is SNEGSKA (reference sequence). The covered CDR3 bases are TGCAGTGTGGTTAGGGGCACAGATACG. It specifies CSVVRGTDT. The entire CDR3 sequence reads CSVVRGTDTQYF.

This clone occurred a few times. The CDR3 end falls 3 residues outside the read, so it is completed with the germline J gene. The genes are TRBV7-9 and TRBJ1-3; D not certain. The length of the CDR3 is 14 residues. V lost 2 bases, J lost 2 bases, and 7 bases lay in between. Germline V CDR1 and CDR2: SEHNR, FQNEAQ (reference sequence). The covered CDR3 bases are TGTGCCAGCAGCTTACGGGTTCCTGGAAACACC. Amino acid sequence: CASSLRVPGNT. The whole CDR3 protein is CASSLRVPGNTIYF.

About this clone itself: Read coverage stops 3 residues before the CDR3 terminus; the germline J gene supplies the remainder. The rearrangement uses TRBV19 and TRBJ1-2; TRBD1 might be the D (5 bases). V lost 4 bases and J 4 bases, leaving 13 bases between the germline ends. Germline CDR1 and CDR2: LNHDA and SQIVND (reference sequence). The CDR3 totals 14 residues. This CDR3 is CASSREDGGYGYTF. CDR3 DNA, as far as it was read: TGTGCCAGTAGTAGAGAGGACGGGGGCTATGGC.